This TCR beta chain stems from a study of blood T cell repertoires in COVID-19. Measured with immunoSEQ multiplex PCR; TCRdb has only the in-frame clones, and not every one. This sample has approximately 260,000 clones, with over 75% found just once. The CDR3 is 15 amino acids. Germline V gene data show CDR1 as SGHRS and CDR2 as YFSETQ. Trimming took 4 bases from V and 5 from J; bases not matched to a gene: 5. The clonotype originates from a woman aged 70-85 years with COVID-19, enrolled during active disease. The gene calls are TRBV5-1 and TRBJ2-5, with 13 bases aligning to TRBD2. The sequenced sample consisted of peripheral blood. CDR3 in amino acids: CASSPWTSGGETQYF. CDR3 sequence (DNA): TGCGCCAGCAGCCCGTGGACTAGCGGGGGTGAGACCCAGTACTTC.